The clone carrying this T cell receptor (beta chain) has at least ten counts. The V and J ends lost 5 bases and 4 bases, in that order; junction bases with no gene match: 1. The CDR3 extends over 13 amino acids. Germline V gives CDR1 MNHEY, CDR2 SVGEGT. These data originate in a study of blood T cells in healthy people across ages. Study summary: Using template switching, researchers captured about one barcoded beta molecule for each two T cells.

Primed by a sample-barcoded 5' primer and a J-beta primer mix, a second PCR proceeded for about 7 to 12 cycles. Each cDNA molecule was tagged by a template-switch adaptor with 12 random nucleotides. TCRdb reprocessed the 5' RACE reads via MiXCR and lists one record per CDR3 protein. The table shows 1.5 million to 1.8 million distinct CDR3 sequences, with 40% to 45% occurring only once. The specimen sequenced was blood. The chain recombines TRBV6-2 or TRBV6-3 with TRBJ2-1, with 8 bases matching TRBD1. The source is a woman younger than 35 in good health. CDR3: CASSRTGYNEQFF. The CDR3 region has the DNA TGTGCCAGCAGTCGGACAGGGTACAATGAGCAGTTCTTC.